Listed below are T cell receptor beta chains from one sample, sequenced in a study of T cells in Graves' hyperthyroidism and ophthalmopathy. MiXCR, applied by TCRdb to the multiplex PCR reads, yields one record per CDR3 protein. The sample includes some 580,000 distinct CDR3 sequences, approximately 16% seen only once; the top ten take less than 3.5%. Material for sequencing was blood. These receptor sequences come from a woman between 35 and 50 years old with Graves' ophthalmopathy. CDR3s include the opening cysteine and the closing phenylalanine or tryptophan. D genes are given only for firm matches. The size entry is marked missing in some rows and otherwise reads once, few, many or a size class.

clone_size	v_call	j_call	d_call	cdr3_aa	cdr3_nt
-	TRBV12-3/TRBV12-4	TRBJ2-1	-	CASSLDRHEQFF	TGTGCCAGCAGTTTGGACCGCCATGAGCAGTTCTTC
-	TRBV3-1	TRBJ2-3	-	CASSSHAGGLYADTQYF	TGTGCCAGCAGCTCCCACGCAGGGGGACTATATGCAGATACGCAGTATTTT
-	TRBV29-1	TRBJ1-5	-	CSVVTVLGQPQHF	TGCAGCGTTGTGACAGTCCTAGGACAGCCCCAGCATTTT
-	TRBV30	TRBJ1-1	-	CAWSVHRIENTEAFF	TGTGCCTGGAGTGTACATAGGATCGAGAACACTGAAGCTTTCTTT
-	TRBV2	TRBJ2-6	-	CASSERSGHWANVLTF	TGTGCCAGCAGTGAGCGCAGCGGACACTGGGCCAACGTCCTGACTTTC
many	TRBV18	TRBJ2-1	-	CASQLGTRGNNEQFF	TGTGCCAGTCAACTGGGGACAAGGGGGAACAATGAGCAGTTCTTC
many	TRBV2	TRBJ2-5	-	CASSGGGAETQYF	TGTGCCAGCAGTGGAGGTGGCGCGGAGACCCAGTACTTC
-	TRBV10-1	TRBJ1-2	-	CASSDSVGAGGYTF	TGCGCCAGCAGTGATTCCGTAGGGGCCGGGGGCTACACCTTC
-	TRBV20-1	TRBJ2-2	TRBD2	CSARLAGDPGELFF	TGCAGTGCTAGACTAGCGGGGGACCCCGGGGAGCTGTTTTTT
-	TRBV3-1	TRBJ2-3	TRBD1	CASSQDGQGGLSTDTQYF	TGTGCCAGCAGCCAAGATGGACAGGGGGGGCTTAGCACAGATACGCAGTATTTT
many	TRBV12-3/TRBV12-4	TRBJ2-1	TRBD2	CASNPPWGRESYNEQFF	TGTGCCAGCAACCCTCCGTGGGGGAGGGAGTCCTACAATGAGCAGTTCTTC
many	TRBV3-1	TRBJ2-3	-	CASSQVDTDTQYF	TGTGCCAGCTCCCAGGTAGACACAGATACGCAGTATTTT
many	TRBV6-1	TRBJ2-7	TRBD2	CASAKASGNYEQYF	TGTGCCAGCGCAAAGGCTAGCGGGAATTACGAGCAGTACTTC
few	TRBV7-3	TRBJ2-5	TRBD2	CASSLGDRAGGQETQYF	TGTGCCAGCAGCTTAGGGGATAGGGCGGGGGGCCAAGAGACCCAGTACTTC
many	TRBV3-1	TRBJ2-3	-	CASRPMPSTDTQYF	TGTGCCAGCAGGCCGATGCCGAGCACAGATACGCAGTATTTT
many	TRBV7-8	TRBJ1-1	-	CASSLGGIGVNTEAFF	TGTGCCAGCAGCTTAGGCGGCATAGGGGTAAACACTGAAGCTTTCTTT
many	TRBV7-3	TRBJ1-6	-	CASSSEQDSPLHF	TGTGCCAGCAGCTCCGAACAGGATTCACCCCTCCACTTT
many	TRBV2	TRBJ1-2	TRBD1	CASSGTGVSYGYTF	TGTGCCAGCAGTGGGACAGGAGTCAGCTATGGCTACACCTTC
few	TRBV7-3	TRBJ2-3	-	CASSRTRDTTDTQYF	TGTGCCAGCAGCCGGACCCGGGACACCACAGATACGCAGTATTTT
many	TRBV7-3	TRBJ2-6	TRBD1	CASSRDRGPGANVLTF	TGTGCCAGCTCCCGGGACAGGGGGCCTGGGGCCAACGTCCTGACTTTC
-	TRBV7-2	TRBJ1-1	TRBD1	CASSLDPRQGIGNTEAFF	TGTGCCAGCAGCTTAGATCCCCGACAGGGGATTGGGAACACTGAAGCTTTCTTT
-	TRBV20-1	TRBJ2-3	-	CSAEMATRGETDTQYF	TGCAGTGCCGAAATGGCCACCAGGGGAGAAACAGATACGCAGTATTTT
-	TRBV29-1	TRBJ2-2	-	CSVEAGAGELFF	TGCAGCGTTGAGGCCGGGGCCGGGGAGCTGTTTTTT
few	TRBV3-1	TRBJ2-2	-	CASSKDLTGELFF	TGTGCCAGCAGCAAGGACCTCACCGGGGAGCTGTTTTTT